The clone carrying this T cell receptor beta chain came up many times. The antigen remains undetermined. RNA transcripts gave rise to amplified TCR beta CDR3 regions. First-round RT-PCR with HTBI primers amplified the TCR CDR3 region. TCRdb called the multiplex PCR reads again in MiXCR, with one record for every CDR3 protein. Of some 420,000 distinct CDR3 sequences listed, approximately 15% are singletons. The data are from a study of T cells in Graves' hyperthyroidism and ophthalmopathy. Study results and limitations: Ophthalmopathy was model-predicted a median roughly six months pre-onset.

An absence of ophthalmopathy progression within 18 months meant stable Graves' hyperthyroidism. The CDR3 spans 15 residues. Germline loops: CDR1 MNHNS, CDR2 SASEGT. V lost 5 bases, J lost 7 bases, and 17 bases lay in between. The sequencing input was blood. The chain carries TRBV6-1 and TRBJ1-4; D is unclear. This clonotype was obtained from a woman younger than 30 with Graves' hyperthyroidism. DNA of the CDR3: TGTGCCAGCAGTCTCCGGTCGGGATCGGGTGAAAAACTGTTTTTT. Its protein product is CASSLRSGSGEKLFF.